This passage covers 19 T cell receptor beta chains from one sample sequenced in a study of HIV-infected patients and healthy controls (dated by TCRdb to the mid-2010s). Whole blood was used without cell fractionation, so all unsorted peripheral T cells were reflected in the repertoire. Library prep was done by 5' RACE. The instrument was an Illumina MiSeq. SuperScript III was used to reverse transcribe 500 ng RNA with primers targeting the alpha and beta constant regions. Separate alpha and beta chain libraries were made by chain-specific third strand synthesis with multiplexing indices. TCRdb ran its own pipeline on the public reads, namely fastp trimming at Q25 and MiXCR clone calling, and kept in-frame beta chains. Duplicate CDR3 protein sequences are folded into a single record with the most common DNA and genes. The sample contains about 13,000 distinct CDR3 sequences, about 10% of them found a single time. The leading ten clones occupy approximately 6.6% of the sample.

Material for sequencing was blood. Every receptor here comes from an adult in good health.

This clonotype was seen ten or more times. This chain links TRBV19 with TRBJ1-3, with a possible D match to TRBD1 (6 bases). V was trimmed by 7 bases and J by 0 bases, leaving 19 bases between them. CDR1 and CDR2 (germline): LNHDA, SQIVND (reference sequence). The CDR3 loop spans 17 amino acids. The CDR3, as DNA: TGTGCCAGTACCCTAGGAGGGGGACTCATCTCTGGAAACACCATATATTTT. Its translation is CASTLGGGLISGNTIYF.

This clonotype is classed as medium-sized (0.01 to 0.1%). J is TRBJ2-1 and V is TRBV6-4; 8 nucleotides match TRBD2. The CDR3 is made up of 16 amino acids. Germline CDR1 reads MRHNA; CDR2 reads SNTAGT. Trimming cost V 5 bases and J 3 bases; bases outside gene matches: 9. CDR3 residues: CASSPLAGINYNEQFF. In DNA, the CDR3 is TGTGCCAGCAGTCCCTTAGCGGGGATAAACTACAATGAGCAGTTCTTC.

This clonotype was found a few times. CDR3 DNA sequence: TGTGCCAGCAGCTTAGCTGGCAGCGCGCGGCTGTTTTTT. This gives the protein CASSLAGSARLFF. This chain connects TRBV11-3 to TRBJ2-2; D is uncertain. CDR1 SGHNT and CDR2 YENEEA come from the germline V gene. This CDR3 is built from 13 residues. The V end lost 1 base, the J end lost 13 bases, and 13 bases lay between the germline ends.

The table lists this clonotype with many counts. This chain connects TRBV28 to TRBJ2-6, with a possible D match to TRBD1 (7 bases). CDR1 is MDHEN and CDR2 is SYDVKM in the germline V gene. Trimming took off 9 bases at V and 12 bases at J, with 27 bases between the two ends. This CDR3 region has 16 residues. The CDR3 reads CASMKAGGLDSSVLTF. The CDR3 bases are TGTGCCAGTATGAAGGCAGGGGGGTTAGATTCTAGCGTCCTGACTTTC.

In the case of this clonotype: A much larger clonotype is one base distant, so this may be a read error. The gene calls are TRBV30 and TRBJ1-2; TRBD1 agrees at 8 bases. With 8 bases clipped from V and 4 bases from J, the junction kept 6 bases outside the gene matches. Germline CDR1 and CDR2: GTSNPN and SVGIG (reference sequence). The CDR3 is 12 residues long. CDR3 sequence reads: CAVQQGGYGYTF. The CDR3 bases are TGTGCCGTACAACAGGGGGGCTATGGCTACACCTTC.

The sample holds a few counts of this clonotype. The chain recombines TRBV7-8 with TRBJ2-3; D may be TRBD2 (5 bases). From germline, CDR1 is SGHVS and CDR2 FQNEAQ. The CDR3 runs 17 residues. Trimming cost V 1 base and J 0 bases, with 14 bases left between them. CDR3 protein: CASSLGRVADSTDTQYF. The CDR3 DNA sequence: TGTGCCAGCAGCTTAGGGCGGGTGGCGGATAGCACAGATACGCAGTATTTT.

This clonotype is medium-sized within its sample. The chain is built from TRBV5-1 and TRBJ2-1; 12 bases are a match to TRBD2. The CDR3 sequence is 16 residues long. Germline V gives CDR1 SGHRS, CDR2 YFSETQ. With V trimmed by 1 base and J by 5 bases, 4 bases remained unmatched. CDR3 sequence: CASSLTSGGIDNEQFF. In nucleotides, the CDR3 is TGCGCCAGCAGCTTGACTAGCGGGGGGATTGACAATGAGCAGTTCTTC.

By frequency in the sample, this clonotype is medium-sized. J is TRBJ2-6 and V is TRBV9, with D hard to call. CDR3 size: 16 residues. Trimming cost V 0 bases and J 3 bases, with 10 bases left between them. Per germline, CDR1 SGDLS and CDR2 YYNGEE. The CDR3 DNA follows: TGTGCCAGCAGCGTAGACCCCCTCGGTGGGGCCAACGTCCTGACTTTC. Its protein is CASSVDPLGGANVLTF.

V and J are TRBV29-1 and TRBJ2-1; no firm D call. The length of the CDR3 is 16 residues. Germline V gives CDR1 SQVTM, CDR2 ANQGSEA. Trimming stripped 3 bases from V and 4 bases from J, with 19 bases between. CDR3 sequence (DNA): TGCAGCGTTGAGGTGTTCGAACCACTGTTATACAATGAGCAGTTCTTC. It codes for CSVEVFEPLLYNEQFF.

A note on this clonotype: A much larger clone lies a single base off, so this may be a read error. CDR3 in amino acids: CASSLRGWRLTGTATNTGELFF. The CDR3 DNA reads as TGTGCCAGCAGCTTAAGGGGCTGGCGACTGACAGGGACAGCCACCAACACCGGGGAGCTGTTTTTT. The chain carries TRBV13 and TRBJ2-2, with 7 bases identical to TRBD1. The V segment lost 2 bases and the J segment 2 bases; nucleotides outside the gene matches: 23. CDR1 and CDR2 (germline): PRHDT, FYEKMQ (reference sequence). The CDR3 contains 22 residues.

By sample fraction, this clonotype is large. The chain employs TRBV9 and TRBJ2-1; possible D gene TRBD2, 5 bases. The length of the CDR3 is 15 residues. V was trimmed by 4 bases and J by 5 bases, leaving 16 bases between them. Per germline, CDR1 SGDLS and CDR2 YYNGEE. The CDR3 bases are TGTGCCAGCAGCTTCAGCCCTGGACTCGACAATGAGCAGTTCTTC. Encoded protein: CASSFSPGLDNEQFF.

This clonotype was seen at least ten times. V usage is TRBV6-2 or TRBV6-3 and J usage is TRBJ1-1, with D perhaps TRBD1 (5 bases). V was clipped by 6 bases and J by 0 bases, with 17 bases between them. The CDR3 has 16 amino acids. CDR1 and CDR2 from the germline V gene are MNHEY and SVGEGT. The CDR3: CASRRRPTALNTEAFF. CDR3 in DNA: TGTGCCAGCAGACGCCGCCCGACAGCTCTGAACACTGAAGCTTTCTTT.

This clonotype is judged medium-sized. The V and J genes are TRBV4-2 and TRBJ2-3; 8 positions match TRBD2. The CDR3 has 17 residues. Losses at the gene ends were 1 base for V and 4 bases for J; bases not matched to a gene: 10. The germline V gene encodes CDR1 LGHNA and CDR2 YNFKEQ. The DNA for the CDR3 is TGTGCCAGCAGCCAAGTTGGATCCAGCGGGGGAGCAGATACGCAGTATTTT. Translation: CASSQVGSSGGADTQYF.

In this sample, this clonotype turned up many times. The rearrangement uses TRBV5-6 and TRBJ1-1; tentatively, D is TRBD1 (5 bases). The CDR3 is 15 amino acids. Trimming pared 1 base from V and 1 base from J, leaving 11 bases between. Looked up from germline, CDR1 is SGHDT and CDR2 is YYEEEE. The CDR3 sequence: CASSLLGTTNTEAFF. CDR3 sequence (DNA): TGTGCCAGCAGCTTGCTAGGGACGACGAACACTGAAGCTTTCTTT.

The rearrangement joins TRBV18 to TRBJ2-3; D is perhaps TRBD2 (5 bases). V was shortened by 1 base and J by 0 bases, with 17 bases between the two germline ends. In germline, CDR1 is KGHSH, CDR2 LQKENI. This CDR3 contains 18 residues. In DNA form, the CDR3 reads TGTGCCAGCTCACCACTCCTCGCGGGCCCATTGAGCACAGATACGCAGTATTTT. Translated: CASSPLLAGPLSTDTQYF.

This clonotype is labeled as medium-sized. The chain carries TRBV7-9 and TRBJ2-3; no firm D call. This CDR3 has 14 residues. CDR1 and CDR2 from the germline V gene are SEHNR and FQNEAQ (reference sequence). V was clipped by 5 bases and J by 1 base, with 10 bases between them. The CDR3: CASSTDSRTDTQYF. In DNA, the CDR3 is TGTGCCAGCAGCACCGATAGCCGCACAGATACGCAGTATTTT.

In DNA form, the CDR3 reads TGTGCCAGCAGCTTAACACCGACTAGCGGGAGCACAGATACGCAGTATTTT. Its translation: CASSLTPTSGSTDTQYF. The chain links TRBV13 to TRBJ2-3, with TRBD2 identical over 10 bases. The V segment lost 2 bases and the J segment 0 bases; nucleotides outside the gene matches: 5. CDR1 and CDR2 from the germline V gene are PRHDT and FYEKMQ (reference sequence). This CDR3 region has 17 residues.

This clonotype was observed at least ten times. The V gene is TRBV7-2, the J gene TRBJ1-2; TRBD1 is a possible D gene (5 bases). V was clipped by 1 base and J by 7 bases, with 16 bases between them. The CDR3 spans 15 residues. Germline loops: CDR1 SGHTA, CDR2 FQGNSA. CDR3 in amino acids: CASSLDRPGPAGYTF. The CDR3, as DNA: TGTGCCAGCAGCTTAGACCGTCCGGGACCAGCTGGCTACACCTTC.

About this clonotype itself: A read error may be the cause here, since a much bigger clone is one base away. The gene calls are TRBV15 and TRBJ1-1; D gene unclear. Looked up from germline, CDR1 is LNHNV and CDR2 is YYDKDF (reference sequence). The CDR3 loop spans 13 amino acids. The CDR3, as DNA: TGTGACACCAGCAACTTGGTGAACACTGAAGCTTTCTTT. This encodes CDTSNLVNTEAFF.